This TCR beta chain appears in the sequencing data of a study of shared clonotypes between healthy human individuals. Study-level points and caveats: Non-shared clonotypes had lower generation probabilities than those shared by all four donors. What rarefaction showed was incomplete sorted-subset sequencing despite large depth.

V was clipped by 0 bases and J by 4 bases, with 10 bases between them. Germline CDR1 reads SGDLS; CDR2 reads YYNGEE. This CDR3 has 14 residues. Concerning this clone itself: Its target is not known. Other DNA sequences within the sample encode an identical CDR3.

Every subset's genomic DNA went evenly onto several immunoSEQ plates. On sorted subsets, replicate PCRs used 200 to 250 ng DNA, or tens of thousands of T cell genomes. Sequencing used immunoSEQ multiplex PCR; TCRdb keeps in-frame clones, though not all of them. The sample comprises a few million clones, roughly 93% of which are singletons, and about 0.39% rests with the top ten. This TCR came from a young man in good health. Some clones in this sample may be carry-over from other donors' samples. What was sequenced was naive CD4+ T cells from PBMCs. Noted subset: CD45RA+ positively selected. The chain is built from TRBV9 and TRBJ1-1; maybe TRBD1 (6 bases). The CDR3 sequence: CASSVDRVGTEAFF. The CDR3 DNA reads as TGTGCCAGCAGCGTAGACAGGGTTGGCACTGAAGCTTTCTTT.